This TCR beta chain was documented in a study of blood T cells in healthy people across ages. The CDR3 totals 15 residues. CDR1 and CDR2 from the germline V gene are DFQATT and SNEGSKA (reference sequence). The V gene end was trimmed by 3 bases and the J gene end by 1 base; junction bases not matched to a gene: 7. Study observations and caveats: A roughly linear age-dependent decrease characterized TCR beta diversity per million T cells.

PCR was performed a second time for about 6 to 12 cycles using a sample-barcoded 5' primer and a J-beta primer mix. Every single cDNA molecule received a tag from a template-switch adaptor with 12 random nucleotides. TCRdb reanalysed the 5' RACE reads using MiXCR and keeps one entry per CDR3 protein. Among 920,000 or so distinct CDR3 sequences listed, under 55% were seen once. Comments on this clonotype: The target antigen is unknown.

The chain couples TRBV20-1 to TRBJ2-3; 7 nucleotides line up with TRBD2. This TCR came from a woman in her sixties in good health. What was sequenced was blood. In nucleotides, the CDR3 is TGCAGTGCTAGTCCGGGAGGTCCGGGCACAGATACGCAGTATTTT. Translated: CSASPGGPGTDTQYF.